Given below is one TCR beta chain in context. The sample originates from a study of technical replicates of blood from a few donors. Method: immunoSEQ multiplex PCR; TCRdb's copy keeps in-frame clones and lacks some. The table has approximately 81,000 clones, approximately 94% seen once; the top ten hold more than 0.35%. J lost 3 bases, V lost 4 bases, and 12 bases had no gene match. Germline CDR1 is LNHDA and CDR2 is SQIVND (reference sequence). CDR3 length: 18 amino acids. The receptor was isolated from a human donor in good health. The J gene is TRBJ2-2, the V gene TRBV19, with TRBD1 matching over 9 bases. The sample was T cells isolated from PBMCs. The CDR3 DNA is TGTGCCAGTAGTAGTGGGACAGGGCTGTTTTCGTACACCGGGGAGCTGTTTTTT. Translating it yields CASSSGTGLFSYTGELFF.